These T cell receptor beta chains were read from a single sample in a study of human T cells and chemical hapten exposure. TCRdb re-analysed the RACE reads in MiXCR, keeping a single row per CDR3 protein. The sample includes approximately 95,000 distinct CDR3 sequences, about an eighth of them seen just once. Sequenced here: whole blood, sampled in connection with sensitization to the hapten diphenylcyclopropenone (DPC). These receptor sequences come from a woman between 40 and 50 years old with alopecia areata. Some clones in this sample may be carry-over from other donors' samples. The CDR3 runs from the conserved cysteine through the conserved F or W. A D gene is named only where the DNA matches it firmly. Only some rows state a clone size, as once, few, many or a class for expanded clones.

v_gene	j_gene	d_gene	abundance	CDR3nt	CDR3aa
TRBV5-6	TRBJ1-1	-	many	TGTGCCAGCAGCCGGAGGCGGACAGCCGAAGCTTTCTTT	CASSRRRTAEAFF
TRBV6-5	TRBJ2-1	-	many	TGTGCCAGCAGGCCCTCAGTGGGTGGTGAGCAGTTCTTC	CASRPSVGGEQFF
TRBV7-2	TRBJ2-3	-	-	TGTGCCAGCAGCTTATTAGACAGCCCTGGCACAGATACGCAGTATTTT	CASSLLDSPGTDTQYF
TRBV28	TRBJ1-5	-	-	TGTGCCAGCAGTGCGGGCAATCAGCCCCAGCATTTT	CASSAGNQPQHF
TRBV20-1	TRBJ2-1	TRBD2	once	TGCAGTCCACCAGGGGATACTAGCGGCCGGCCATACAATGAGCAGTTCTTC	CSPPGDTSGRPYNEQFF
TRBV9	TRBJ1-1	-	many	TGTGCCAGCAGCGTAGAAAAAGGCGGTGAAGCTTTCTTT	CASSVEKGGEAFF
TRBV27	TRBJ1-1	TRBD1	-	TGTGCCAGCAGTTTCCATAAGACAGGGACTGAAGCTTTCTTT	CASSFHKTGTEAFF
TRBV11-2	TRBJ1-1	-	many	TGTGCCAGCAGCTTAATGGGAGAAACTGAAGCTTTCTTT	CASSLMGETEAFF
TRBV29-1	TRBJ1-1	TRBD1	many	TGCAGCGCAGCCGGGGGACAGGGGATTGAAGCTTTCTTT	CSAAGGQGIEAFF
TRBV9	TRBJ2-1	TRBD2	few	TGTGCCAGCAGCCTACGAACTAGCGGAGCCGATGAGCAGTTCTTC	CASSLRTSGADEQFF
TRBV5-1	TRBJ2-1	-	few	TGCGCCAGCAGCTCGGACCCGAGCTCCTACAATGAGCAGTTCTTC	CASSSDPSSYNEQFF
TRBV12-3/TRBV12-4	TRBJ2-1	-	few	TGTGCCAGCAGTACGCTTAGCCCTGCCATTTCCTACAATGAGCAGTTCTTC	CASSTLSPAISYNEQFF